These 5 T cell receptor beta chains were all obtained from the same sample, sequenced in a study of cytomegalovirus exposure and HLA in healthy donors. Vbeta (60) and Jbeta (13) primers were used in the PCR. Data came from immunoSEQ multiplex PCR; TCRdb stores just in-frame clones and leaves some out. The table shows under 200,000 clones, with over 60% occurring only once. Sequenced sample: PBMCs. The receptors were gathered from a man between 35 and 55 years old in good health and CMV-seronegative.

The rearrangement joins TRBV5-5 to TRBJ1-4; 9 nucleotides line up with TRBD1. J lost 4 bases, V lost 4 bases, and 14 bases had no gene match. Per germline, CDR1 SGHKS and CDR2 YYEKEE (reference sequence). CDR3 size: 18 residues. The CDR3 DNA reads TGTGCCAGCAGCGAGGCTGTGGAGACAGGGGGATTTAATGAAAAACTGTTTTTT. It translates to CASSEAVETGGFNEKLFF.

This clone appeared once. This chain's CDR3 is CASSFGDGGYEQYF. The DNA for the CDR3 is TGTGCCAGCAGCTTTGGTGACGGGGGCTACGAGCAGTACTTC. The chain employs TRBV5-4 and TRBJ2-7, with D perhaps matching TRBD2 (6 bases). CDR1 is SGHNT, CDR2 YYREEE, per germline (reference sequence). Trimming took 2 bases from V and 3 from J, leaving 12 bases between them. CDR3 length: 14 amino acids.

The chain combines TRBV15 with TRBJ1-1; TRBD1 agrees at 7 bases. Germline trimming cut 7 bases from V and 1 base from J; bases unmatched to any gene: 6. Germline values: CDR1 LNHNV, CDR2 YYDKDF (reference sequence). The CDR3 length is 14 residues. CDR3 loop: CATTSGGPNTEAFF. The CDR3 nucleotides are TGTGCCACCACCTCAGGGGGTCCGAACACTGAAGCTTTCTTT.

The chain has TRBV29-1 and TRBJ2-7; TRBD2 matches 10 bases. V trimming: 5 bases; J trimming: 6 bases; junction bases outside the gene matches: 19. The CDR3 is 17 amino acids. Germline CDR1 SQVTM, CDR2 ANQGSEA. CDR3 sequence reads: CSVSQGGVAGGPIEQYF. CDR3 nucleotides: TGCAGCGTTTCGCAGGGGGGGGTAGCGGGAGGCCCGATCGAGCAGTACTTC.

The rearrangement links TRBV7-6 to TRBJ2-1; D unclear. V shed 0 bases and J shed 3 bases, with 6 bases lying between them. The CDR3 consists of 14 residues. Germline assignment: CDR1 SGHVS and CDR2 FNYEAQ. The CDR3 loop reads CASSLAADYNEQFF. In DNA, the CDR3 is TGTGCCAGCAGCTTAGCTGCAGACTACAATGAGCAGTTCTTC.